Below are 32 T cell receptor beta chains sequenced from a single sample in a study of T cell responses to AZD1222 COVID-19 vaccine. Using immunoSEQ multiplex PCR, the repertoire was profiled, and TCRdb retains in-frame clones only, with some absent. This repertoire shows about 120,000 clones, 80% to 90% found once; its top ten account for less than 11%. The material sequenced was peripheral blood, taken on day 0 of AZD1222 vaccination. These receptor sequences come from an adult in good health.

The V gene is TRBV30, the J gene TRBJ2-3; D not resolved. This CDR3 is 13 amino acids long. Trimming left V 4 bases short and J 4 bases short, with 12 bases between. Germline-derived CDR1 and CDR2 are GTSNPN and SVGIG (reference sequence). The CDR3 spells CAWTRGRADTQYF. The DNA for the CDR3 is TGTGCCTGGACCCGAGGACGGGCAGATACGCAGTATTTT. Based on the CDR3 plus reference TRBV30 and TRBJ2-3, the full variable domain is SQTIHQWPATLVQPVGSPLSLECTVEGTSNPNLYWYRQAAGRGLQLLFYSVGIGQISSEVPQNLSASRPQDRQFILSSKKLLLSDSGFYLCAWTRGRADTQYFGPGTRLTVL.

The genes are TRBV6-1 and TRBJ1-2; TRBD1 might be the D (5 bases). Trimming left V 1 base short and J 8 bases short, with 17 bases between. CDR1 and CDR2 (germline): MNHNS, SASEGT. This CDR3 is built from 15 residues. The CDR3 DNA is TGTGCCAGCAGTGAAGTTGGGGGTGGGGCGTTCGGCTACACCTTC. This gives the protein CASSEVGGGAFGYTF.

In this sample, this clone turned up a few times. For the CDR3, the DNA is TGTGCCAACTCCCCCGGTAGCGTTGGTACAGATACGCAGTATTTT. Amino acid sequence: CANSPGSVGTDTQYF. The chain joins TRBV7-9 to TRBJ2-3; perhaps TRBD2 as D (5 bases). Germline CDR1 and CDR2: SEHNR and FQNEAQ (reference sequence). V gave up 10 bases and J gave up 3 bases, with 20 bases separating them. The CDR3 sequence is 15 residues long.

The chain uses TRBV6-2 or TRBV6-3 and TRBJ1-5, with D tentatively TRBD1 (5 bases). V was clipped by 4 bases and J by 9 bases, with 13 bases between them. The germline V gene encodes CDR1 MNHEY and CDR2 SVGEGT. The CDR3 contains 13 residues. This chain's CDR3 is CASSLDRPGPQHF. CDR3 bases: TGTGCCAGCAGTTTAGACAGACCTGGGCCCCAGCATTTT.

The J gene is TRBJ1-1, the V gene TRBV5-6, with a weak D call TRBD1 (5 bases). The CDR3 spans 18 residues. V gave up 4 bases and J gave up 0 bases, with 22 bases separating them. Germline CDR1 SGHDT, CDR2 YYEEEE. In DNA, the CDR3 is TGTGCCAGCAGCACACCCTGGGCAGACAGCCCAATGAACACTGAAGCTTTCTTT. Its translation is CASSTPWADSPMNTEAFF.

This clone was counted once. The rearrangement links TRBV7-2 to TRBJ1-1; tentative D call: TRBD1 (5 bases). The CDR3 totals 17 residues. V was pared by 2 bases and J by 2 bases, with 18 bases between. Germline values: CDR1 SGHTA, CDR2 FQGNSA. In DNA form, the CDR3 reads TGTGCCAGCAGCTTATCGGGCGGGATCAGGGTTAACACTGAAGCTTTCTTT. Residues: CASSLSGGIRVNTEAFF.

V is TRBV20-1 and J is TRBJ2-3; D possibly corresponds to TRBD2 (6 bases). Germline CDR1 DFQATT, CDR2 SNEGSKA (reference sequence). V gave up 3 bases and J gave up 1 base, with 17 bases separating them. CDR3 length equals 16 residues. This chain's CDR3 is CSASPPAGFGTDTQYF. CDR3 nucleotides: TGCAGTGCTAGTCCCCCGGCGGGGTTCGGCACAGATACGCAGTATTTT.

This chain joins TRBV18 and TRBJ1-1; 11 bases line up with TRBD1. After removal of 6 bases from V and 3 bases from J, the junction contained 9 bases not matched to a gene. The CDR3 loop spans 16 amino acids. From germline, CDR1 is KGHSH and CDR2 LQKENI. CDR3 DNA sequence: TGTGCCAGCTCTCACAGGACAGGGGGCGTGGACACTGAAGCTTTCTTT. Protein: CASSHRTGGVDTEAFF. Together with reference TRBV18 and TRBJ1-1, the CDR3 gives the full variable domain: NAGVMQNPRHLVRRRGQEARLRCSPMKGHSHVYWYRQLPEEGLKFMVYLQKENIIDESGMPKERFSAEFPKEGPSILRIQQVVRGDSAAYFCASSHRTGGVDTEAFFGQGTRLTVV.

The chain links TRBV5-1 to TRBJ2-5; 10 bases match TRBD2. Unmatched junction bases numbered 4, after V lost 0 bases and J lost 2 bases. Germline CDR1 reads SGHRS; CDR2 reads YFSETQ. The CDR3 contains 16 residues. CDR3 sequence: CASSLDLAGAQETQYF. The CDR3 nucleotides are TGCGCCAGCAGCTTGGATCTAGCGGGGGCTCAAGAGACCCAGTACTTC.

The J gene is TRBJ2-2, the V gene TRBV6-1; maybe TRBD2 (5 bases). The CDR3 covers 15 residues. Germline CDR1 and CDR2: MNHNS and SASEGT. V shed 1 base and J shed 6 bases, with 12 bases lying between them. The CDR3 is CASSEGTGVAGELFF. For the CDR3, the DNA is TGTGCCAGCAGTGAAGGGACCGGGGTAGCCGGGGAGCTGTTTTTT.

J is TRBJ2-7 and V is TRBV10-3; TRBD1 matches 8 bases. Germline assignment: CDR1 ENHRY and CDR2 SYGVKD. J lost 6 bases, V lost 3 bases, and 10 bases had no gene match. This CDR3 has 15 amino acids. The CDR3, as DNA: TGTGCCATCAGTGATGCGCGGACAGGGTCCGTCGAGCAGTACTTC. It is translated as CAISDARTGSVEQYF.

The chain has TRBV5-1 and TRBJ1-1, with D possibly TRBD1 on 5 matching bases. The V end lost 0 bases, the J end lost 11 bases, and 14 bases lay between the germline ends. CDR1 and CDR2 (germline): SGHRS, YFSETQ. The CDR3 has 13 residues. DNA for the CDR3: TGCGCCAGCAGCTTGGAGGGACTAGGGAGGGCTTTCTTT. Amino acids: CASSLEGLGRAFF.

The chain combines TRBV2 with TRBJ1-6; D may be TRBD1 (5 bases). The CDR3 covers 14 residues. CDR1 is SNHLY and CDR2 is FYNNEI in the germline V gene. V gave up 1 base and J gave up 5 bases, with 6 bases separating them. The CDR3 sequence is CASSEVGDNSPLHF. The CDR3 DNA is TGTGCCAGCAGTGAAGTAGGGGATAATTCACCCCTCCACTTT.

The chain links TRBV29-1 to TRBJ2-7; TRBD1 agrees at 9 bases. The V segment lost 6 bases and the J segment 2 bases; nucleotides outside the gene matches: 8. The CDR3 sequence is 14 residues long. The V gene's germline CDR1 is SQVTM and CDR2 ANQGSEA. The chain's CDR3 is CSVAAGTGTYEQYF. CDR3 sequence (DNA): TGCAGCGTCGCCGCCGGGACAGGGACCTACGAGCAGTACTTC.

V is TRBV5-4 and J is TRBJ1-3; weak D call: TRBD1 (5 bases). Germline CDR1 SGHNT, CDR2 YYREEE (reference sequence). V was trimmed by 3 bases and J by 4 bases, leaving 14 bases between them. The CDR3 contains 15 residues. In DNA, the CDR3 is TGTGCCAGCAGCTCGGGCGGGGACGCGGGAAACACCATATATTTT. Translation gives CASSSGGDAGNTIYF.

The chain joins TRBV6-2 or TRBV6-3 to TRBJ2-7, with D possibly matching TRBD2 (5 bases). Trimming left V 4 bases short and J 2 bases short, with 18 bases between. CDR1 is MNHEY and CDR2 is SVGEGT in the germline V gene. The CDR3 totals 16 residues. This CDR3 is CASSSPLSSRPYEQYF. In DNA form, the CDR3 reads TGTGCCAGCAGTTCGCCCCTCTCTAGCAGACCCTACGAGCAGTACTTC.

The chain couples TRBV6-1 to TRBJ2-3, with 8 bases aligning to TRBD1. The CDR3 length is 16 residues. V was pared by 2 bases and J by 1 base, with 5 bases of the junction left unmatched. The germline gives CDR1 MNHNS, CDR2 SASEGT. Here the CDR3 reads CASSENPGQGTDTQYF. The CDR3, as DNA: TGTGCCAGCAGTGAAAACCCGGGACAGGGCACAGATACGCAGTATTTT.

The chain uses TRBV7-2 and TRBJ1-5; D is unclear. Trimming removed 5 bases at V and 3 bases at J, with 5 bases between. The CDR3 is made up of 12 amino acids. Looked up from germline, CDR1 is SGHTA and CDR2 is FQGNSA. The CDR3 loop reads CASSHFNQPQHF. The CDR3 DNA reads TGTGCCAGCAGCCACTTCAATCAGCCCCAGCATTTT.

The chain recombines TRBV20-1 with TRBJ2-3; the D is unclear. The CDR3 contains 11 residues. Germline CDR1 and CDR2: DFQATT and SNEGSKA (reference sequence). Trimming cost V 5 bases and J 3 bases, with 6 bases left between them. The CDR3 loop is CSADPTDTQYF. In nucleotides, the CDR3 is TGCAGTGCTGACCCGACAGATACGCAGTATTTT.

The chain carries TRBV10-3 and TRBJ1-2; D gene uncertain. Germline assignment: CDR1 ENHRY and CDR2 SYGVKD. V was pared by 3 bases and J by 8 bases, with 10 bases between. The CDR3 contains 12 residues. The CDR3 coding sequence is TGTGCCATCAGTGACCAACATGGGGGCTACACCTTC. It specifies CAISDQHGGYTF.

CDR3 in amino acids: CASSADSNQPQHF. In DNA form, the CDR3 reads TGTGCCAGCAGCGCGGACAGCAATCAGCCCCAGCATTTT. The rearrangement links TRBV9 to TRBJ1-5; D ambiguous. The CDR3 totals 13 residues. The V end was cut by 3 bases, the J end by 1 base, with 5 bases between. The germline V gene encodes CDR1 SGDLS and CDR2 YYNGEE.

This chain joins TRBV10-2 and TRBJ2-2; no clear D. V was trimmed by 2 bases and J by 5 bases, leaving 9 bases between them. The CDR3 covers 14 residues. Germline CDR1 WSHSY, CDR2 SAAADI. CDR3 nucleotide sequence: TGCGCCAGCAGTGAGGGTTTGAGGACCGGGGAGCTGTTTTTT. Its translation: CASSEGLRTGELFF.

This chain connects TRBV7-6 to TRBJ2-7; D gene ambiguous. Germline V gene data show CDR1 as SGHVS and CDR2 as FNYEAQ. The CDR3 spans 14 residues. Trimming took off 5 bases at V and 4 bases at J, with 15 bases between the two ends. The CDR3 DNA reads as TGTGCCAGCAGCCCAGGTCCTCTAAGGTACGAGCAGTACTTC. It specifies CASSPGPLRYEQYF.

CDR3 bases: TGTGCCAGTAGTCCCCTGGACAGGGGTGGCTACACCTTC. As protein: CASSPLDRGGYTF. The chain combines TRBV19 with TRBJ1-2, with 9 positions matching TRBD1. Trimming cost V 5 bases and J 7 bases; bases outside gene matches: 5. CDR1 and CDR2 (germline): LNHDA, SQIVND (reference sequence). The CDR3 is made up of 13 amino acids.

The chain couples TRBV4-1 to TRBJ2-5; 7 bases agree with TRBD2. The CDR3 totals 16 residues. V shed 0 bases and J 7 bases; nucleotides not matched to a gene: 11. Germline CDR1 and CDR2: MGHRA and YSYEKL. CDR3 protein: CASSQDPEFSGGTQYF. The CDR3 nucleotides read TGCGCCAGCAGCCAAGATCCGGAATTCTCGGGGGGGACCCAGTACTTC.

The J gene is TRBJ1-1, the V gene TRBV18; no definite D call. The CDR3 is 14 residues long. The germline V gene has CDR1 KGHSH and CDR2 LQKENI. The germline V and J ends were trimmed by 0 bases and 4 bases, with 9 bases remaining between them. The CDR3 sequence is CASSPPGVRTEAFF. DNA for the CDR3: TGTGCCAGCTCACCACCCGGGGTTCGCACTGAAGCTTTCTTT.

This chain joins TRBV7-3 and TRBJ2-2; D unclear. The CDR3 is 12 residues long. The ends were cut back, 7 bases at V and 7 bases at J, with 10 bases in the middle. Germline CDR1 and CDR2: SGHTA and FQGTGA. The CDR3 DNA is TGTGCCAGCAACACGGGCCGCGGGGAGCTGTTTTTT. As protein: CASNTGRGELFF.

The gene calls are TRBV3-1 (or the pseudogene TRBV3-2) and TRBJ2-5; 9 bases are a match to TRBD1. The CDR3 extends over 15 amino acids. The germline gives CDR1 LGHDT, CDR2 YNNKEL (reference sequence). V lost 4 bases and J lost 5; bases outside the gene matches: 8. The DNA for the CDR3 is TGTGCCAGCAGCCCGAGGACAGGGGAAGGGGAGACCCAGTACTTC. This codes for CASSPRTGEGETQYF.

The CDR3 is CASSLSWNTEAFF. CDR3 bases: TGTGCCAGCAGTTTATCTTGGAACACTGAAGCTTTCTTT. The chain combines TRBV27 with TRBJ1-1; D call uncertain. Per the germline V gene, CDR1 is MNHEY and CDR2 is SMNVEV (reference sequence). The CDR3 consists of 13 residues. Trimming cost V 0 bases and J 1 base, with 3 bases left between them.

The chain recombines TRBV5-1 with TRBJ1-4, with a possible D match to TRBD1 (6 bases). Trimming stripped 1 base from V and 6 bases from J, with 13 bases between. The CDR3 extends over 15 amino acids. Germline-derived CDR1 and CDR2 are SGHRS and YFSETQ. CDR3 sequence reads: CASSLLGGRDEKLFF. CDR3 DNA sequence: TGCGCCAGCAGCTTGCTCGGGGGCCGTGATGAAAAACTGTTTTTT.

The chain uses TRBV29-1 and TRBJ2-7; D is undetermined. The germline V gene has CDR1 SQVTM and CDR2 ANQGSEA. The germline V and J ends were trimmed by 6 bases and 5 bases, with 11 bases remaining between them. This CDR3 is 11 amino acids long. CDR3 in DNA: TGCAGCGTCCAAGTACTGGACGAGCAGTACTTC. It is translated as CSVQVLDEQYF.

The rearrangement uses TRBV30 and TRBJ1-5, with a weak D call TRBD1 (5 bases). Germline V gene data show CDR1 as GTSNPN and CDR2 as SVGIG (reference sequence). Deletions cut 2 bases from V and 4 bases from J, with 15 bases between. The CDR3 consists of 15 residues. The CDR3 bases are TGTGCCTGGAGTTTCGACATGGGGCGGAATCAGCCCCAGCATTTT. It specifies CAWSFDMGRNQPQHF.